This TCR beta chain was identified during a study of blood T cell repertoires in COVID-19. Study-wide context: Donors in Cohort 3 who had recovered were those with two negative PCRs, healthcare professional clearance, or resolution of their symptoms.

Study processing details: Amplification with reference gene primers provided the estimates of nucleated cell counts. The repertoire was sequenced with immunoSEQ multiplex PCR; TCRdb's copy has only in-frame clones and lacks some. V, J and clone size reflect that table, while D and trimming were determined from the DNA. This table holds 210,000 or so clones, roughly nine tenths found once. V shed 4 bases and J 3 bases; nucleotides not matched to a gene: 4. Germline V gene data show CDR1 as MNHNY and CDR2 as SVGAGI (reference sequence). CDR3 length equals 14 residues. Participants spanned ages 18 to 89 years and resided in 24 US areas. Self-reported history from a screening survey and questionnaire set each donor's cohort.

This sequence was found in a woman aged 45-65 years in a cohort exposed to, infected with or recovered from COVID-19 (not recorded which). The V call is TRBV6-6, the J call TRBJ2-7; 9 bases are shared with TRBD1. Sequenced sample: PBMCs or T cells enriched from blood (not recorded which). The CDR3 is CASSSQGASYEQYF. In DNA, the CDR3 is TGTGCCAGCAGTTCACAGGGGGCGAGCTACGAGCAGTACTTC.